These T cell receptor beta chains were read from a single sample in a study of T cells in Graves' hyperthyroidism and ophthalmopathy. TCRdb recomputed calls from the multiplex PCR reads with MiXCR, one row per CDR3 protein. This table holds around 500,000 distinct CDR3 sequences, around 14% found once. The sample taken for sequencing was blood. The receptors here all came from a woman between 18 and 30 years old with Graves' hyperthyroidism. CDR3s include the opening cysteine and the closing phenylalanine or tryptophan. A D gene is named only where the DNA matches it firmly. Clone size is stated in some rows and not others, as once, few, many or a class when expanded.

length	size	D	V	J	CDR3	DNA
17	many	TRBD2	TRBV5-1	TRBJ2-3	CASSRTGGHSPADTQYF	TGCGCCAGCAGCAGGACGGGAGGGCACTCCCCCGCAGATACGCAGTATTTT
15	many	.	TRBV19	TRBJ2-1	CASSIRAGFYNEQFF	TGTGCCAGTAGTATCAGGGCGGGTTTTTACAATGAGCAGTTCTTC
16	.	TRBD2	TRBV20-1	TRBJ2-7	CSARTSGRPSSYERYF	TGCAGTGCTAGAACTAGCGGGAGGCCGAGCTCCTACGAGCGGTACTTC
15	many	.	TRBV20-1	TRBJ1-2	CSASPGPAIEYGYTF	TGCAGTGCTAGTCCGGGCCCCGCGATAGAGTATGGCTACACCTTC
15	many	.	TRBV15	TRBJ1-1	CATSRGSGANTEAFF	TGTGCCACCAGCAGGGGGTCAGGAGCGAACACTGAAGCTTTCTTT
14	many	TRBD1	TRBV28	TRBJ2-5	CASSLLQGAETQYF	TGTGCCAGCAGTTTACTACAGGGGGCAGAGACCCAGTACTTC
15	many	TRBD1	TRBV6-1	TRBJ2-7	CASSIYRDRDYEQYF	TGTGCCAGCAGTATATACCGGGACAGAGACTACGAGCAGTACTTC
13	many	TRBD1	TRBV20-1	TRBJ1-5	CSARVGRGWPQHF	TGCAGTGCTAGAGTGGGCAGGGGGTGGCCCCAGCATTTT
16	many	TRBD2	TRBV7-8	TRBJ2-1	CASSLATSGGEREQFF	TGTGCCAGCAGCTTAGCGACTAGCGGGGGAGAGAGGGAGCAGTTCTTC
15	many	TRBD2	TRBV27	TRBJ2-5	CASSLAGGVGETQYF	TGTGCCAGCAGCCTAGCGGGAGGGGTCGGCGAGACCCAGTACTTC
16	many	.	TRBV24-1	TRBJ2-2	CATSDWAPEGTGELFF	TGTGCCACCAGTGATTGGGCCCCGGAGGGTACCGGGGAGCTGTTTTTT
13	many	.	TRBV5-4	TRBJ1-4	CASSLRTNEKLFF	TGTGCCAGCAGCTTGAGAACTAATGAAAAACTGTTTTTT
15	few	.	TRBV12-3/TRBV12-4	TRBJ2-2	CTSSFLGDRPGELFF	TGTACCAGCAGTTTTTTGGGGGATAGGCCCGGGGAGCTGTTTTTT
13	many	TRBD2	TRBV20-1	TRBJ2-1	CSAPPSGINEQFF	TGCAGTGCTCCCCCTAGCGGGATCAATGAGCAGTTCTTC
16	many	.	TRBV11-2	TRBJ2-2	CASSLDRGSNTGELFF	TGTGCCAGCAGCTTAGATCGAGGCAGTAACACCGGGGAGCTGTTTTTT
15	many	.	TRBV20-1	TRBJ2-1	CSARGSLNSYNEQFF	TGCAGTGCTAGAGGTAGTCTGAACTCCTACAATGAGCAGTTCTTC
13	.	.	TRBV3-1	TRBJ2-5	CASSLLKQETQYF	TGTGCCAGCAGCTTACTTAAACAAGAGACCCAGTACTTC
16	many	.	TRBV20-1	TRBJ1-4	CSARGAGCCANEKLFF	TGCAGTGCTAGGGGGGCAGGGTGTTGCGCTAATGAAAAACTGTTTTTT
13	many	TRBD1	TRBV30	TRBJ1-2	CAWSVGAGGGYTF	TGTGCCTGGAGTGTAGGGGCAGGGGGAGGCTACACCTTC
15	.	TRBD2	TRBV25-1	TRBJ2-1	CASSVWSGRNNEQFF	TGTGCCAGCAGTGTGTGGAGCGGGAGAAACAATGAGCAGTTCTTC
14	.	TRBD2	TRBV9	TRBJ2-7	CASSVAGGPEEQYF	TGTGCCAGCAGCGTAGCGGGAGGGCCGGAGGAGCAGTACTTC
15	many	TRBD1	TRBV30	TRBJ1-2	CAWRLTGRGLGGYTF	TGTGCCTGGAGACTGACAGGGCGGGGACTCGGTGGCTACACCTTC
13	few	.	TRBV11-2	TRBJ2-5	CASSPRPQETQYF	TGTGCCAGCAGCCCGCGGCCTCAAGAGACCCAGTACTTC
13	.	.	TRBV6-1	TRBJ1-1	CASKAGGNTEAFF	TGTGCCAGCAAAGCGGGAGGGAACACTGAAGCTTTCTTT
14	.	.	TRBV19	TRBJ2-7	CASSNSRRTYEQYF	TGTGCCAGTAGTAATTCCCGGAGGACCTACGAGCAGTACTTC
16	many	TRBD1	TRBV27	TRBJ1-1	CASRPGQGMMNTEAFF	TGTGCCAGCCGACCGGGACAGGGGATGATGAACACTGAAGCTTTCTTT
19	.	TRBD2	TRBV7-9	TRBJ2-1	CASSLVAGVGFESYNEQFF	TGTGCCAGCAGCTTGGTGGCGGGAGTCGGGTTCGAGTCCTACAATGAGCAGTTCTTC
15	few	TRBD1	TRBV6-2/TRBV6-3	TRBJ2-1	CASSIRQGSYNEQFF	TGTGCCAGCAGCATTAGACAGGGTTCTTACAATGAGCAGTTCTTC
14	.	TRBD1	TRBV7-2	TRBJ2-7	CASSLAMDRGVLYF	TGTGCCAGCAGCTTAGCCATGGACAGGGGGGTTCTGTACTTC
14	.	.	TRBV6-6	TRBJ2-2	CASSYSGGTGELFF	TGTGCCAGCAGTTACTCGGGGGGAACCGGGGAGCTGTTTTTT
13	many	.	TRBV9	TRBJ2-1	CASSVGLTNEQFF	TGTGCCAGCAGCGTAGGACTGACAAATGAGCAGTTCTTC
13	once	.	TRBV7-3	TRBJ1-2	CASSFDTGGGYTF	TGTGCCAGCAGCTTCGATACAGGCGGGGGCTACACCTTC
14	.	.	TRBV3-1	TRBJ2-5	CASRRGAETETQYF	TGTGCCAGCCGAAGGGGGGCCGAAACGGAGACCCAGTACTTC
14	few	TRBD1	TRBV7-9	TRBJ2-3	CASSPGGRTDTQYF	TGTGCCAGCAGCCCAGGGGGACGGACAGATACGCAGTATTTT
14	many	TRBD1	TRBV7-2	TRBJ1-1	CASSTRQGFTEAFF	TGTGCCAGCAGCACCCGACAGGGGTTCACTGAAGCTTTCTTT
13	many	.	TRBV18	TRBJ1-1	CASSPGRDTEAFF	TGTGCCAGCAGTCCAGGGAGGGACACTGAAGCTTTCTTT
15	.	TRBD1	TRBV28	TRBJ1-5	CASSFPSTGVQPQHF	TGTGCCAGCAGTTTCCCCTCGACAGGGGTCCAGCCCCAGCATTTT
13	few	.	TRBV29-1	TRBJ1-4	CSVGWSTNEKLFF	TGCAGCGTTGGGTGGTCAACTAATGAAAAACTGTTTTTT
15	many	TRBD1	TRBV11-2	TRBJ1-2	CASSLEGGRPYGYTF	TGTGCCAGCAGCTTAGAAGGGGGCAGGCCCTATGGCTACACCTTC
15	.	TRBD1	TRBV30	TRBJ1-5	CAWSAAGGGNQPQHF	TGTGCCTGGAGTGCGGCAGGGGGCGGCAATCAGCCCCAGCATTTT
13	many	.	TRBV20-1	TRBJ2-1	CSAGGGTYNEQFF	TGCAGTGCCGGTGGGGGAACCTACAATGAGCAGTTCTTC
13	many	TRBD1	TRBV11-3	TRBJ2-7	CASSGTAPREQYF	TGTGCCAGCAGTGGGACAGCTCCTCGCGAGCAGTACTTC
16	.	.	TRBV11-3	TRBJ2-2	CASSSVPPANTGELFF	TGTGCCAGCAGCTCTGTTCCCCCCGCGAACACCGGGGAGCTGTTTTTT
15	many	TRBD1	TRBV12-5	TRBJ1-2	CASAFEATGKLSYTF	TGTGCTAGTGCCTTTGAGGCGACAGGGAAGTTGAGCTACACCTTC
12	many	.	TRBV5-1	TRBJ2-7	CASSLMGREQYF	TGCGCCAGCAGCTTGATGGGACGGGAGCAGTACTTC
15	many	.	TRBV7-6	TRBJ1-1	CASSSYREMNTEAFF	TGTGCCAGCAGCTCATACAGGGAGATGAACACTGAAGCTTTCTTT
14	many	.	TRBV6-1	TRBJ2-3	CASSEGVSTDTQYF	TGTGCCAGCAGTGAAGGGGTCAGCACAGATACGCAGTATTTT
14	many	TRBD1	TRBV12-3/TRBV12-4	TRBJ1-2	CASTPQGAIYGYTF	TGTGCCAGCACCCCACAGGGGGCGATTTATGGCTACACCTTC
16	many	TRBD2	TRBV27	TRBJ2-2	CASSPWTSGNTGELFF	TGTGCCAGCAGTCCATGGACTAGCGGGAACACCGGGGAGCTGTTTTTT
13	.	.	TRBV19	TRBJ1-2	CASSAGGNGGYTF	TGTGCCAGTAGTGCTGGAGGGAATGGCGGCTACACCTTC
15	many	.	TRBV11-2	TRBJ1-1	CASSSRGALNTEAFF	TGTGCCAGCAGCTCCCGAGGGGCCCTGAACACTGAAGCTTTCTTT
15	many	.	TRBV24-1	TRBJ1-6	CATTFWDTESSPLHF	TGTGCCACCACGTTCTGGGACACCGAAAGTTCACCCCTCCACTTT
20	few	.	TRBV4-1	TRBJ2-4	CASSLWGSGLGDLSKNIQYF	TGCGCCAGCAGCTTGTGGGGCAGCGGCCTGGGGGATCTCTCCAAAAACATTCAGTACTTC
21	.	TRBD1	TRBV15	TRBJ1-3	CATSRAFTPGQGQASGNTIYF	TGTGCCACCAGCAGAGCGTTTACTCCGGGACAGGGACAAGCCTCTGGAAACACCATATATTTT
14	many	.	TRBV12-3/TRBV12-4	TRBJ2-1	CASSARDWLTEQFF	TGTGCCAGCAGTGCCCGGGACTGGCTAACTGAGCAGTTCTTC
14	many	.	TRBV11-2	TRBJ1-5	CASSRTHSNQPQHF	TGTGCCAGCAGCAGGACACATAGCAATCAGCCCCAGCATTTT
16	many	.	TRBV6-1	TRBJ1-2	CASRIHNPTGSFGYTF	TGTGCCAGCAGAATCCACAACCCCACAGGGAGTTTTGGCTACACCTTC
15	.	TRBD2	TRBV3-1	TRBJ2-1	CASSPAGDGWNEQFF	TGTGCCAGCAGCCCGGCGGGAGACGGGTGGAATGAGCAGTTCTTC
16	few	TRBD2	TRBV5-4	TRBJ2-1	CASSAQTSGFYNEQFF	TGTGCCAGCAGCGCACAGACTAGCGGTTTCTACAATGAGCAGTTCTTC